This T cell receptor beta chain was retrieved from a study of cytomegalovirus exposure and HLA in healthy donors. General observations from the study: TCR beta chain V- and J-gene trimming was linked, in a later analysis, to a missense variant in DCLRE1C.

Comment on this clone: Antigen: not known.

V was pared by 6 bases and J by 5 bases, with 4 bases of the junction left unmatched. The CDR3 is made up of 13 amino acids. Looked up from germline, CDR1 is MNHNS and CDR2 is SASEGT. Researchers ran the PCR with 60 Vbeta and 13 Jbeta primers. Only in-frame clones appear in the TCRdb table, and some are missing; sequencing was by immunoSEQ multiplex PCR. The repertoire holds approximately 120,000 clones, with roughly 80% as singletons. Sequencing input: PBMCs. The source is a man younger than 40 in good health and CMV-seronegative. The chain is built from TRBV6-1 and TRBJ2-3; TRBD1 matches at 8 bases. The CDR3 loop reads CASRNRGRDTQYF. In DNA, the CDR3 is TGTGCCAGCAGAAACAGGGGGAGAGATACGCAGTATTTT.